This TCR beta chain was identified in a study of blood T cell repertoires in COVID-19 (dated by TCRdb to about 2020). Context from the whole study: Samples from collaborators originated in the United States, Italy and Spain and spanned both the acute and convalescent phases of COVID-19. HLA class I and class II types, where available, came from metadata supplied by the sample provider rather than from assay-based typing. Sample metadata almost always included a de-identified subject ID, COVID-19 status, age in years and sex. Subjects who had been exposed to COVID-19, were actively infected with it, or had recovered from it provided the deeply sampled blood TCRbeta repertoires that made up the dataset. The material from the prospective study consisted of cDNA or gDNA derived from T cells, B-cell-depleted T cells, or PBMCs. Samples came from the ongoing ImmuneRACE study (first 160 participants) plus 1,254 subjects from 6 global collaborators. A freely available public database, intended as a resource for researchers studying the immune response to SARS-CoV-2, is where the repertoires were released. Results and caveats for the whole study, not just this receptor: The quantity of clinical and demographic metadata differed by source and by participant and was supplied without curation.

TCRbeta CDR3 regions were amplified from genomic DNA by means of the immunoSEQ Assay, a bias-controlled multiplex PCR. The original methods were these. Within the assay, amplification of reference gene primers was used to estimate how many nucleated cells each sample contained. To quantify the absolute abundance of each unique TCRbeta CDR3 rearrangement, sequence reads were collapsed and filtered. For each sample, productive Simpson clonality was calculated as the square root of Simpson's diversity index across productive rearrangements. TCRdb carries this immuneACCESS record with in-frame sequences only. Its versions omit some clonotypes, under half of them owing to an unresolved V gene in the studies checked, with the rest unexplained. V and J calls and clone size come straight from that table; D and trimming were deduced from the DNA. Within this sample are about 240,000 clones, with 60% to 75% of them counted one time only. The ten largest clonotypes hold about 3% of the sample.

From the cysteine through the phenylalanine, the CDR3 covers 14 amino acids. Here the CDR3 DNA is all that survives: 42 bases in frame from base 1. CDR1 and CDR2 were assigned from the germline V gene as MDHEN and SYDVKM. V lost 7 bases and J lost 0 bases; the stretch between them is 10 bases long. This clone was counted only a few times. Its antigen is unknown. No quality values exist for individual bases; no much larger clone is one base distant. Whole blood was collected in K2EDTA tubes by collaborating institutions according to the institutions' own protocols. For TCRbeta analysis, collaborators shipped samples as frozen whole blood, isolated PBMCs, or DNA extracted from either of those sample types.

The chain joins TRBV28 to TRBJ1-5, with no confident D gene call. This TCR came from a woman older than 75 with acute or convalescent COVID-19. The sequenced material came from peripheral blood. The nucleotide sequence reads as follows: TGTGCCAGCATGGCACCATATAGCAATCAGCCCCAGCATTTT. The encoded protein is CASMAPYSNQPQHF.